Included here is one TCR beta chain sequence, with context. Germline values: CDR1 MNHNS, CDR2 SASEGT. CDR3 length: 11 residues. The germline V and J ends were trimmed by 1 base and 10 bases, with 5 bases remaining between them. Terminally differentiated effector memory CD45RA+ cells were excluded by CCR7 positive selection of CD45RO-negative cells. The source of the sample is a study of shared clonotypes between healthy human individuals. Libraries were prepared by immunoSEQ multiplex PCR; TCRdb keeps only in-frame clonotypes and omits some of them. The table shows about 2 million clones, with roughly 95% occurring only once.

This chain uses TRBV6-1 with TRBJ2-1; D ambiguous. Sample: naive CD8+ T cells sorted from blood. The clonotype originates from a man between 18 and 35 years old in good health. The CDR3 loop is CASSEVGEQFF. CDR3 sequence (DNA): TGTGCCAGCAGTGAAGTAGGGGAGCAGTTCTTC.